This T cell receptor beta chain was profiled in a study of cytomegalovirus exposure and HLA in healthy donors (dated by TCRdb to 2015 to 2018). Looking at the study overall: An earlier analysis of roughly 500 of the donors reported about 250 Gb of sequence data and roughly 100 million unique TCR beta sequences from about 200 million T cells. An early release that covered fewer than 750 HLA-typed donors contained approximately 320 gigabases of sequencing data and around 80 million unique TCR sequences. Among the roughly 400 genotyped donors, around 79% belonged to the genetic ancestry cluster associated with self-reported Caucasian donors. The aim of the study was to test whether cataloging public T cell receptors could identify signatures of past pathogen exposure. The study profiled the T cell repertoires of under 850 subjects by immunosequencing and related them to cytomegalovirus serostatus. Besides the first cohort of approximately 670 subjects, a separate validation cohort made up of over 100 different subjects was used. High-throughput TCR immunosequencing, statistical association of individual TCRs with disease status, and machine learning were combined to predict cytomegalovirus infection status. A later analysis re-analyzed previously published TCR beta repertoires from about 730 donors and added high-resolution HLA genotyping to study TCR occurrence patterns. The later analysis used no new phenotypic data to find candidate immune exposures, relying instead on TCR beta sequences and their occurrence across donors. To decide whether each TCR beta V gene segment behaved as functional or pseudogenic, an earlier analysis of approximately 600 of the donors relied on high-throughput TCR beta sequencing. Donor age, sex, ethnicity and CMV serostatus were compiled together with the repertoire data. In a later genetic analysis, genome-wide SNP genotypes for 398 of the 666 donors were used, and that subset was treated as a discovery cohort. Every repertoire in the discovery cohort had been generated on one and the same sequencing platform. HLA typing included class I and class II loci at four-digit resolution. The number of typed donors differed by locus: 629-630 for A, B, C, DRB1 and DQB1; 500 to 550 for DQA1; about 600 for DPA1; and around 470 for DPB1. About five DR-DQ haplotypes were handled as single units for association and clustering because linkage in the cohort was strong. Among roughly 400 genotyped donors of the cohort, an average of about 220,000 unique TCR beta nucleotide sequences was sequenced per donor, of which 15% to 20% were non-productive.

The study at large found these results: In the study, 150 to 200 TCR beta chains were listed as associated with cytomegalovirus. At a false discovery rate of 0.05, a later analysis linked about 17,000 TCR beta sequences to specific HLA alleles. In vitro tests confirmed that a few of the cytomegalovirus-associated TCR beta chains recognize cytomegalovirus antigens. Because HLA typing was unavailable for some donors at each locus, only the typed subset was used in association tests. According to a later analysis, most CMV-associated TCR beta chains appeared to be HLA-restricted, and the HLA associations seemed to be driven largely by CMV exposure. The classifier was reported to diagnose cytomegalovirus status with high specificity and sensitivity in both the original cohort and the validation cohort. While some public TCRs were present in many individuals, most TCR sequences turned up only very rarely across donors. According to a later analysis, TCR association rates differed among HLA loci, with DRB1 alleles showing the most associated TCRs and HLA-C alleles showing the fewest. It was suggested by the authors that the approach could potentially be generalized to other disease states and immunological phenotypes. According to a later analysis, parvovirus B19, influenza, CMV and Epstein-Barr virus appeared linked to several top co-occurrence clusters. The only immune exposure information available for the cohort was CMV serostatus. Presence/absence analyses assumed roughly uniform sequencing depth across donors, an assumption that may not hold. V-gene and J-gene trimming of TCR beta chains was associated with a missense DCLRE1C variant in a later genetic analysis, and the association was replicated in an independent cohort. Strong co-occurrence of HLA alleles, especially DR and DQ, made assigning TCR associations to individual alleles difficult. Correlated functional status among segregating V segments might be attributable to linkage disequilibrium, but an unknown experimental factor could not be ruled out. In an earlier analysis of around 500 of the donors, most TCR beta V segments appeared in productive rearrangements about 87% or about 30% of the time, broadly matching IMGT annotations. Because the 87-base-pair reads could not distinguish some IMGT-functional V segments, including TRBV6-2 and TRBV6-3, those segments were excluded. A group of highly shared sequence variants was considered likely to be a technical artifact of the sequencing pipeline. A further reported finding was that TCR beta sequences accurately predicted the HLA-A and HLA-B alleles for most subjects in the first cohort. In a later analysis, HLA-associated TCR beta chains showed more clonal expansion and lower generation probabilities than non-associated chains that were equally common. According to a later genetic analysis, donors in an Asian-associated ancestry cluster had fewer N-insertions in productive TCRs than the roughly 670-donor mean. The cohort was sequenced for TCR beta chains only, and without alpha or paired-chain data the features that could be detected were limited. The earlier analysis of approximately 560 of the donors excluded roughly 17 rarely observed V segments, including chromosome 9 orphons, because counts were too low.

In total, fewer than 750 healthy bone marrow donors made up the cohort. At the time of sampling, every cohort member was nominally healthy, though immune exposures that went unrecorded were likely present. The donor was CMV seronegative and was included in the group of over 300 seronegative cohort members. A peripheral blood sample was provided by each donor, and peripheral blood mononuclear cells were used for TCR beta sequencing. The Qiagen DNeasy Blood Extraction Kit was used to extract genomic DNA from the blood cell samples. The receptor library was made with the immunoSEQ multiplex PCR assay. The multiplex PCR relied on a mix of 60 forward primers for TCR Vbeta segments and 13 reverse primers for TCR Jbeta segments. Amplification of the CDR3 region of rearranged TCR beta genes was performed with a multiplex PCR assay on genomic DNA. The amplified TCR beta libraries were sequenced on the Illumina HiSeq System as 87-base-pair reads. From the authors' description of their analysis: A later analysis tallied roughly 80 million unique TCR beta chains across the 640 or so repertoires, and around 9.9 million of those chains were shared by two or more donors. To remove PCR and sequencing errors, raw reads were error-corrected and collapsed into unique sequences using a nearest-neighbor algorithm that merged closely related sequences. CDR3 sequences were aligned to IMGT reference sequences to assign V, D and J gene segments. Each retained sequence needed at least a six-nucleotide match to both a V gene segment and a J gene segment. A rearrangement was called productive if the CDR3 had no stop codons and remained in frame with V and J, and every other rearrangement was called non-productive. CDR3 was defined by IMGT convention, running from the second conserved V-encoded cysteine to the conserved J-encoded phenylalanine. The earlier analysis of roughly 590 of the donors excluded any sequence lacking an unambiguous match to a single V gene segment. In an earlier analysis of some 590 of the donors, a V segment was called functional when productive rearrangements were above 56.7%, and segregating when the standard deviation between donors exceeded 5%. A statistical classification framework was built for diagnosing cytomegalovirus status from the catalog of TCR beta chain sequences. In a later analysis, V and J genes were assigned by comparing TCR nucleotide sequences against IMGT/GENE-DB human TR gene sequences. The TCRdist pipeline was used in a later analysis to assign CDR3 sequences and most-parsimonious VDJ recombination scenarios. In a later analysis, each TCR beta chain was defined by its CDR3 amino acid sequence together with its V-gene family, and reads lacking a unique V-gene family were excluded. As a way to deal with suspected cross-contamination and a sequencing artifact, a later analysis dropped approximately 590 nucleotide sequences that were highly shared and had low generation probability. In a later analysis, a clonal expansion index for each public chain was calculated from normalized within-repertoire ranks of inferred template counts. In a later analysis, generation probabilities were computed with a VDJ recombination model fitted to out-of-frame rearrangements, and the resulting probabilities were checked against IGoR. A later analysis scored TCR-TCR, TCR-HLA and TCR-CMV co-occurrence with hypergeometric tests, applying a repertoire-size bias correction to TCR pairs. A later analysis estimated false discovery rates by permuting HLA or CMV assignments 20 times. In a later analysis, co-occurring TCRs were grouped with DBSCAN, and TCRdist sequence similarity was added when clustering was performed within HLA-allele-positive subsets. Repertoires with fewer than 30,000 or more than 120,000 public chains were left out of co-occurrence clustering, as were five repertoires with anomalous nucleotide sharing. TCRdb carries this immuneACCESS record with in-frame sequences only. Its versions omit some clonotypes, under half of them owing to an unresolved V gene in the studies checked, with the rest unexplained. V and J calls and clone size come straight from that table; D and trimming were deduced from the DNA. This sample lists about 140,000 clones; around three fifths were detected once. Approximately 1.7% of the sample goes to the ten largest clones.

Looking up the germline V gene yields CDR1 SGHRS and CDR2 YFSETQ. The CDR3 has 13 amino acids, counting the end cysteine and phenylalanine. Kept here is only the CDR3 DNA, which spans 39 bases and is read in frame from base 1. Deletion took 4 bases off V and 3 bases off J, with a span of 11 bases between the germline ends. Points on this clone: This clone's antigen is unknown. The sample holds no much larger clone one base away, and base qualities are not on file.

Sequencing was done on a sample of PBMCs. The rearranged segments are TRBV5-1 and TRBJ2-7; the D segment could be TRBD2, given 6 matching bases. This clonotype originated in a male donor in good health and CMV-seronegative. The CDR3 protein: CASSAGTYYEQYF. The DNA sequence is TGCGCCAGCAGCGCGGGGACCTACTACGAGCAGTACTTC. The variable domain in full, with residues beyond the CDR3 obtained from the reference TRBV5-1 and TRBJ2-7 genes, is KAGVTQTPRYLIKTRGQQVTLSCSPISGHRSVSWYQQTPGQGLQFLFEYFSETQRNKGNFPGRFSGRQFSNSRSEMNVSTLELGDSALYLCASSAGTYYEQYFGPGTRLTVT.